What follows are 15 T cell receptor beta chains derived from one specimen sequenced in a study of technical replicates of blood from a handful of donors. TCRdb keeps only in-frame clones here, not all; method: immunoSEQ multiplex PCR. The table records around 70,000 clones, 85% to 95% of them present only once. The sequenced sample consisted of T cells isolated from PBMCs. Receptor source: a human donor in good health.

This clone was recorded only once. The CDR3 nucleotides are TGTGCCAGTAGTACACTGGAGGCGGTCGACTGGGTTGGGGGGGTCGCTCTATCCACCTTC. Translation gives CASSTLEAVDWVGGVALSTF. The chain is built from TRBV19 and TRBJ1-2; possibly TRBD1 for D (5 bases). Trimming cost V 4 bases and J 13 bases, with 40 bases left between them. Germline values: CDR1 LNHDA, CDR2 SQIVND (reference sequence). The CDR3 covers 20 residues.

This sequence joins TRBV28 and TRBJ1-5; weak D call: TRBD1 (5 bases). Trimming removed 6 bases at V and 5 bases at J, with 23 bases between. Germline values: CDR1 MDHEN, CDR2 SYDVKM. The CDR3 sequence is 17 residues long. DNA of the CDR3: TGTGCCAGCAGCCCTATCCCGGCAGGGAGGCTAGATCAGCCCCAGCATTTT. It encodes CASSPIPAGRLDQPQHF.

A remark on this clone: A junction boundary mismatches the germline segment, possibly from a read error. The rearrangement links TRBV7-7 to TRBJ2-1; 10 nucleotides align to TRBD2. This CDR3 is built from 17 residues. The germline V gene has CDR1 SSHAT and CDR2 FNYEAQ (reference sequence). In DNA form, the CDR3 reads TGTGCTAGCAGCTTAGCGGGGCTAGCGGGGGCCTCAGGGGAGCAGTTCTTC. Its protein is CASSLAGLAGASGEQFF.

The chain joins TRBV7-9 to TRBJ2-2; no definite D call. Deletions cut 4 bases from V and 4 bases from J, with 4 bases between. CDR1 is SEHNR and CDR2 is FQNEAQ in the germline V gene (reference sequence). The CDR3 has 12 amino acids. CDR3 bases: TGTGCCAGCAGCTCTCGCACCGGGGAGCTGTTTTTT. Its translation: CASSSRTGELFF.

This clone was detected once. V and J are TRBV29-1 and TRBJ2-2; 7 bases map to TRBD1. J gave up 5 bases and V 6 bases, and 3 bases lay outside the gene matches. Germline CDR1 reads SQVTM; CDR2 reads ANQGSEA. The CDR3 is made up of 12 amino acids. CDR3 in amino acids: CSVMTGTGELFF. In DNA form, the CDR3 reads TGCAGCGTGATGACAGGGACCGGGGAGCTGTTTTTT.

This chain uses TRBV9 with TRBJ2-7; perhaps TRBD2 as D (6 bases). Germline CDR1 reads SGDLS; CDR2 reads YYNGEE. This CDR3 is 14 amino acids long. Trimming removed 2 bases from V and 5 bases from J, with 14 bases in between. CDR3 sequence: CASSVSGLRDEQYF. The CDR3 bases are TGTGCCAGCAGCGTGTCGGGACTGCGTGACGAGCAGTACTTC.

J is TRBJ1-1 and V is TRBV6-5; weak D call: TRBD1 (5 bases). V lost 5 bases and J 1 base, leaving 14 bases between the germline ends. The CDR3 is 15 amino acids. Germline V gene lookup returns CDR1 MNHEY and CDR2 SVGAGI. CDR3 loop: CASSALLTGNTEAFF. The CDR3 DNA sequence: TGTGCCAGCAGTGCCCTCCTTACAGGGAACACTGAAGCTTTCTTT.

This clone occurred once. The J gene is TRBJ1-6, the V gene TRBV25-1; no clear D gene. This CDR3 comprises 14 residues. The V gene lost 9 bases and the J gene lost 10 bases, with 19 bases spanning the gap. Germline V gene lookup returns CDR1 MGHDK and CDR2 SYGVNS. For the CDR3, the DNA is TGTGCCAGTACCCCTACAGCCCCTATCTCACCCCTCCACTTT. As protein: CASTPTAPISPLHF. The complete variable domain, with remaining parts taken from reference TRBV25-1 and TRBJ1-6, reads EADIYQTPRYLVIGTGKKITLECSQTMGHDKMYWYQQDPGMELHLIHYSYGVNSTEKGDLSSESTVSRIRTEHFPLTLESARPSHTSQYLCASTPTAPISPLHFGNGTRLTVT.

Only one count was recorded for this clone. The gene calls are TRBV29-1 and TRBJ2-1; TRBD1 is a possible D gene (6 bases). Between the trimmed V and J ends, which lost 5 bases and 10 bases, there was a span of 15 bases. Germline CDR1 is SQVTM and CDR2 is ANQGSEA. The CDR3 is made up of 12 amino acids. The CDR3 reads CSVKSRTDEQFF. As DNA, the CDR3 is TGCAGCGTTAAGAGTAGGACAGACGAGCAGTTCTTC.

The rearrangement uses TRBV7-8 and TRBJ1-2; 10 bases map to TRBD1. The CDR3 length is 15 residues. The junction had 7 bases not matched to a gene; V was cut back by 6 bases and J by 3 bases. From germline, CDR1 is SGHVS and CDR2 FQNEAQ. CDR3 in amino acids: CASRGDRGFDYGYTF. DNA for the CDR3: TGTGCCAGCAGGGGGGACAGGGGTTTTGACTATGGCTACACCTTC.

The V gene is TRBV9, the J gene TRBJ2-2, with TRBD2 matching 8 bases. CDR1 and CDR2 from the germline V gene are SGDLS and YYNGEE. CDR3 size: 18 residues. J was trimmed by 1 base and V by 0 bases; bases with no gene match: 8. CDR3 in DNA: TGTGCCAGCAGCGTAGGGAGGCGGGGGGCCTTGAACACCGGGGAGCTGTTTTTT. Translated, it gives CASSVGRRGALNTGELFF.

The chain joins TRBV11-3 to TRBJ1-1, with D tentatively TRBD1 (6 bases). The CDR3 runs 15 residues. Trimming left V 0 bases short and J 1 base short, with 9 bases between. CDR1 and CDR2 (germline): SGHNT, YENEEA. Written as DNA, the CDR3 is TGTGCCAGCAGCTTAGAGGGCAGGGGGAACACTGAAGCTTTCTTT. This gives the protein CASSLEGRGNTEAFF.

CDR3 amino acids: CASNRQEPGGVEQYF. As DNA, the CDR3 is TGTGCCAGCAACCGACAGGAGCCGGGAGGCGTCGAGCAGTACTTC. This rearrangement joins TRBV5-4 to TRBJ2-7; possibly TRBD2 for D (7 bases). Germline CDR1 is SGHNT and CDR2 is YYREEE (reference sequence). The CDR3 length is 15 residues. V lost 6 bases to trimming and J lost 6 bases, with 22 bases between them.

The chain has TRBV25-1 and TRBJ1-4; D ambiguous. This CDR3 region has 14 residues. The germline gives CDR1 MGHDK, CDR2 SYGVNS. Trimming pared 5 bases from V and 2 bases from J, leaving 9 bases between. For the CDR3, the DNA is TGTGCCAGCAGTATACCCGGGACTAATGAAAAACTGTTTTTT. This gives the protein CASSIPGTNEKLFF.

The CDR3 DNA is TGTGCCAGCAGCTCGCCGACGGGCTCCTATAATTCACCCCTCCACTTT. Protein product: CASSSPTGSYNSPLHF. The J gene is TRBJ1-6, the V gene TRBV7-9; D is unresolved. The CDR3 has 16 amino acids. Germline V CDR1 and CDR2: SEHNR, FQNEAQ (reference sequence). V lost 4 bases to trimming and J lost 0 bases, with 10 bases between them.